A single sample is the source of the 4 T cell receptor beta chains below, sequenced in a study of T-cell memory formation after mild COVID-19. TCRdb independently ran MiXCR on the 5' RACE reads; one entry per CDR3 protein. The sample contains 300,000 to 350,000 distinct CDR3 sequences, about 13% of which appear only once. Input material: PBMCs or a T cell subset sorted from them (not recorded which). The receptors were gathered from a man aged 18 to 29 who had mild COVID-19 (a few samples of this study predate the infection). Cell type and time point are not known.

This clonotype came up a few times. The chain couples TRBV7-2 to TRBJ1-1; TRBD1 agrees at 10 bases. The CDR3 consists of 15 residues. The V segment lost 2 bases and the J segment 4 bases; nucleotides outside the gene matches: 4. Germline V gene data show CDR1 as SGHTA and CDR2 as FQGNSA. The CDR3 DNA sequence: TGTGCCAGCAGCTTACGACAGGGGGCCGGCACTGAAGCTTTCTTT. Encoded protein: CASSLRQGAGTEAFF.

This clonotype has only a few counts. The V call is TRBV9, the J call TRBJ2-1, with D tentatively TRBD2 (6 bases). Germline V gives CDR1 SGDLS, CDR2 YYNGEE. This CDR3 comprises 18 residues. The ends were cut back, 3 bases at V and 4 bases at J, with 23 bases in the middle. The CDR3 is CASSADRGWADGYNEQFF. CDR3 nucleotides: TGTGCCAGCAGCGCCGACCGGGGGTGGGCAGACGGATACAATGAGCAGTTCTTC.

This clonotype was counted a few times. The chain uses TRBV5-1 and TRBJ2-7; TRBD1 aligns across 8 bases. The V segment lost 0 bases and the J segment 5 bases; nucleotides outside the gene matches: 7. The CDR3 runs to 15 residues. Per the germline V gene, CDR1 is SGHRS and CDR2 is YFSETQ. The CDR3 here is CASSLGTGYSHEQYF. CDR3 coding DNA: TGCGCCAGCAGCTTGGGGACAGGGTATTCCCACGAGCAGTACTTC.

This clonotype was detected a few times. V is TRBV12-3 or TRBV12-4 and J is TRBJ1-2; possibly TRBD1 for D (5 bases). Trimming removed 3 bases at V and 5 bases at J, with 13 bases between. CDR3 length: 14 residues. The CDR3 DNA follows: TGTGCCAGCAGTTTTGAAGGGACCTCTTATGGCTACACCTTC. Translating it yields CASSFEGTSYGYTF.